Following are 3 T cell receptor beta chains from one sample sequenced in a study of blood T cell repertoires in COVID-19. Profiling relied on immunoSEQ multiplex PCR, and the TCRdb table lists in-frame clones only, not all of them. The data contain 150,000 to 200,000 clones, roughly four fifths of them singletons. Sequenced material: peripheral blood. All receptors derive from a man aged 50-59 years who had recovered from COVID-19.

The rearrangement uses TRBV25-1 and TRBJ1-2; maybe TRBD1 (5 bases). V dropped 0 bases and J dropped 7 bases, with 12 bases sitting between them. From germline, CDR1 is MGHDK and CDR2 SYGVNS. This CDR3 comprises 14 residues. Here the CDR3 DNA reads TGTGCCAGCAGTGAATATTCGGGGGACCCTGGCTACACCTTC. As protein: CASSEYSGDPGYTF.

The chain recombines TRBV19 with TRBJ2-2; perhaps TRBD2 as D (6 bases). Trimming shortened V by 4 bases and J by 1 base, and 16 bases separated the two germline ends. The germline gives CDR1 LNHDA, CDR2 SQIVND (reference sequence). The CDR3 covers 17 residues. The chain's CDR3 is CASSRGLLLGNTGELFF. CDR3 nucleotide sequence: TGTGCCAGTAGTAGGGGACTCTTACTGGGGAACACCGGGGAGCTGTTTTTT.

The chain recombines TRBV7-2 with TRBJ1-2; 8 nucleotides line up with TRBD1. The junction had 9 bases not matched to a gene; V was cut back by 4 bases and J by 8 bases. CDR1 and CDR2 from the germline V gene are SGHTA and FQGNSA. CDR3 length equals 14 residues. The CDR3 protein is CASSSGQVRGGYTF. The CDR3 DNA sequence: TGTGCCAGCAGCTCGGGACAGGTTCGGGGAGGCTACACCTTC.